This T cell receptor beta chain was observed in a study of cytomegalovirus exposure and HLA in healthy donors. The wider study: HLA-typed donors were the source of roughly 80 million unique TCRs held in an early data release.

CDR3 length: 15 residues. CDR1 MNHNS and CDR2 SASEGT come from the germline V gene. V lost 7 bases and J lost 8; bases outside the gene matches: 10. The PCR had 60 Vbeta and 13 Jbeta primers. Clones were read by immunoSEQ multiplex PCR, and TCRdb kept only the in-frame ones, dropping some. The profile shows around 140,000 clones, approximately 9% of them singletons. Donors were ostensibly healthy at sampling, although undocumented immune exposures were probable. The sample comprised PBMCs. The sequence derives from a woman in her 40s in good health and CMV-seropositive. The V and J genes are TRBV6-1 and TRBJ1-6; the match to TRBD1 covers 8 bases. DNA of the CDR3: TGTGCCAGCATCGTAGAGACAGGGGCGGATTCACCCCTCCACTTT. It translates to CASIVETGADSPLHF.